The present T cell receptor beta chain was sequenced within a study of tumour-infiltrating T cells in Burkitt lymphoma (dated by TCRdb to about 2020). Concerning the study at large: The Burkitt lymphoma cohort comprised roughly 80 patients and spanned all epidemiological subtypes of the disease. TCR repertoire data were compared against clinical outcome, and productive clonality predicted overall survival and progression-free survival independently of established prognostic factors such as age at diagnosis.

Here is what the overall study found, with its caveats: Several public clonotypes shared across numerous Burkitt lymphoma patients were found, and shared tumour neoantigen selection absent from diffuse large B-cell lymphoma was thereby suggested.

To prepare the library, the immunoSEQ multiplex PCR assay was applied. TCRdb limited this immuneACCESS table to in-frame rearrangements with V and J called. A share of clones is missing; checked studies link under half to unresolved V genes, and the rest is unexplained. The sample records approximately 46,000 clones, 31% of which are singletons. Of the sample, 2.5% to 3.5% is held by the ten largest clones. Of note for this clone: The clone's antigen remains unknown. No much larger clone exists at a distance of one base, and base qualities are not known.

V loses 0 bases at its end and J loses 7 bases; junction bases beyond the gene matches: 2. Sequences SGHTA (CDR1) and FQGNSA (CDR2) are obtained from the germline V gene. Taken from cysteine to phenylalanine, the CDR3 has 14 residues. This entry keeps only the CDR3 DNA: 42 bases, framed from base 1. Rearrangement joined TRBV7-2 to TRBJ1-2, with 10 central nucleotides matching TRBD1. The origin of this receptor is a human donor with Burkitt lymphoma. The sequenced sample consisted of tumor tissue. Read as DNA, the sequence is TGTGCCAGCAGCTTAGCCGGGACAGGGGCTGGCTACACCTTC. Its protein product is CASSLAGTGAGYTF.